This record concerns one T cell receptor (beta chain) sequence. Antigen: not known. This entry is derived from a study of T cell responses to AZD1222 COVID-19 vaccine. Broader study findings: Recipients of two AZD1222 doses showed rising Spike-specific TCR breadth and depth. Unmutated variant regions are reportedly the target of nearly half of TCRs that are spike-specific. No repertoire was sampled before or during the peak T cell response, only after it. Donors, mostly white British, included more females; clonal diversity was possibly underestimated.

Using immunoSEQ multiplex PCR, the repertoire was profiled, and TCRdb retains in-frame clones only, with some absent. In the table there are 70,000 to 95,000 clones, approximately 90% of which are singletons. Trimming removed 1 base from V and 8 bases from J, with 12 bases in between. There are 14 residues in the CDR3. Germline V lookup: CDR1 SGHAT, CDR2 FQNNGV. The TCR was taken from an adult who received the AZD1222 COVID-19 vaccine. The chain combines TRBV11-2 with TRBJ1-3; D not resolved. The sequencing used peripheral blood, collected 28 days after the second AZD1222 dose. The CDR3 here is CASSLVGVDYTIYF. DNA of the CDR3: TGTGCCAGCAGCTTAGTCGGGGTCGACTACACCATATATTTT.